This T cell receptor (beta chain) was recorded in a study of blood T cells in healthy people across ages (dated by TCRdb to between 2015 and 2017). Looking at the study overall: In model experiments, template switching captured roughly one uniquely barcoded TCR beta cDNA molecule for every two T cells. Using the same blood draw, the study looked at two additional independent replicas of 1 million unique cDNA reads for two donors, one aged 18 to 30 and the other aged 80 or older. To track age-related changes in TCR beta repertoire diversity, the study relied on deep sequencing normalized with unique cDNA molecular identifiers. The donors were divided into four age groups: young (average around 16 years), middle-aged (under 40), aged (approximately 59) and long-lived (roughly 82). Donors of different ages were randomly distributed across sequencing lanes to avoid experimental bias.

The library was prepared using 5' RACE. The instrument was an Illumina HiSeq 2500. A second PCR of roughly 6 to 11 cycles was run with a J-beta primer mix and a sample-barcoded 5' primer. A unique molecular identifier was introduced onto each TCR beta cDNA molecule by a template-switch 5' adaptor carrying 12 random nucleotides. Each sample yielded at least 2.5 million CDR3-containing paired-end reads. The Mint cDNA synthesis kit, primed by a TRBC-specific oligonucleotide, was used to synthesize first-strand cDNA from all RNA. Following uracil-DNA glycosylase treatment, a first 18-cycle PCR with universal primers M1SS and BC2_uni_R was performed on all cDNA. Concerning the study's data processing: For normalization, 1 million high-quality reads were randomly selected from each sample, with every read carrying a distinct molecular identifier. Reads with shared molecular identifiers were discarded instead of being binned into consensus sequences. MiTCR, set to a Q25 quality threshold and the strictest error-elimination algorithm, was used for CDR3 identification, clonotype clustering and error correction. Lower-bound total TCR beta diversity was estimated with a nonparametric unseen species model using Euler transformation. Starting from the raw public reads, TCRdb applied fastp trimming at Q25, assembled clones with MiXCR and retained in-frame beta chains. Here each entry gathers all rows of one CDR3 protein and keeps the most common genes and DNA. These V and J calls derive from TCRdb rather than the authors' analysis. For this sample the table gives 1.2 million to 1.5 million distinct CDR3 sequences, of which around two fifths were detected only once. 7% to 9% of the sample belongs to the ten largest clones.

Here is what the overall study found, with its caveats: Donor CMV infection status was unknown, potentially confounding age-related changes in expanded clonotypes. Estimates of total diversity based on one million sequenced T cells were considered lower bounds and underestimates. Conclusive comparison of naive and antigen-experienced compartments was prevented by the profiling of bulk unsorted PBMCs. There was a strong correlation between observed TCR beta diversity and the percentage of naive T cells measured by flow cytometry. Compared with the aged group, the long-lived group had more naive CD4+ T cells, fewer expanded clones and increased TCR diversity, a pattern suggesting age selection. Observed TCR beta diversity per million T cells fell roughly linearly with age, and a significant reduction was already apparent by age roughly 40.

Turning to this clonotype: No cognate antigen has been identified for it. This may be a read error: a much more frequent sequence differs by one nucleotide.

The roughly 39 donors, aged 6 to 90 years, were systemically healthy Caucasian individuals from Russia. Each donor gave 8 to 10 milliliters of peripheral blood, drawn into EDTA-treated Vacutainer tubes. Ficoll-Paque density-gradient centrifugation was used to isolate PBMCs, with at least 6.5 million per sample. Trizol reagent was used to extract total RNA from the PBMCs, yielding at least 5 micrograms per sample. For every donor, an aliquot of PBMCs went through flow cytometry to measure the percentages of naive CD45RAhigh/CD27high T cells. Material for sequencing was blood. The sequence came from a woman aged 18-29 years in good health.

CDR3 sequence: CASSLDDYNEQYF. The DNA sequence follows: TGTGCCAGCAGCCTGGACGACTACAATGAGCAGTACTTC. The chain is made from TRBV6-2 or TRBV6-3 and TRBJ2-1; the D region possibly corresponds to TRBD2 (5 bases align). The better agreement between TRBJ2-7 and the DNA end casts doubt on the J call. Via the germline V gene, CDR1 is MNHEY and CDR2 SVGEGT. From the cysteine through the phenylalanine, the CDR3 covers 13 amino acids. The read is trimmed to its CDR3 DNA, 39 bases read in frame from base 1.